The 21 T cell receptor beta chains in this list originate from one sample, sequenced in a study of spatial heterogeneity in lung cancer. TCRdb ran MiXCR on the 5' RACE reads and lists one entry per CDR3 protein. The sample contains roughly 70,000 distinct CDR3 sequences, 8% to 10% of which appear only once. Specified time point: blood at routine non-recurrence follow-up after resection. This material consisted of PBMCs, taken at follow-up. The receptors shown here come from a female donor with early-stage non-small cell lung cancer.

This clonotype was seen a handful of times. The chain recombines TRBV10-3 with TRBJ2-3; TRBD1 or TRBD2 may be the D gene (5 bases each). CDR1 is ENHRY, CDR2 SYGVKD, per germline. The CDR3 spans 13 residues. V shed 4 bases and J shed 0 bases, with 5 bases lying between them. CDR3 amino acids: CAISGDSTDTQYF. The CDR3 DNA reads TGTGCCATCAGTGGGGACAGCACAGATACGCAGTATTTT.

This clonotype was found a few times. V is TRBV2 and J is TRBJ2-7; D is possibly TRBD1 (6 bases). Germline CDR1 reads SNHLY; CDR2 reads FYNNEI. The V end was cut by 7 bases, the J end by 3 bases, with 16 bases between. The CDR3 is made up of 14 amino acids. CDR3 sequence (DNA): TGTGCCAGCACTGACAGGCGGACTGTCTACGAGCAGTACTTC. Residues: CASTDRRTVYEQYF.

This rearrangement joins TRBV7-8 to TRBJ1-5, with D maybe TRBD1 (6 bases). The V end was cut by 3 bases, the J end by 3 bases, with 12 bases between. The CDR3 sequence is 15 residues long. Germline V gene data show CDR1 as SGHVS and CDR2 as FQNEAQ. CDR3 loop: CASSFGTSDNQPQHF. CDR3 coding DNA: TGTGCCAGCAGCTTCGGGACATCCGACAATCAGCCCCAGCATTTT.

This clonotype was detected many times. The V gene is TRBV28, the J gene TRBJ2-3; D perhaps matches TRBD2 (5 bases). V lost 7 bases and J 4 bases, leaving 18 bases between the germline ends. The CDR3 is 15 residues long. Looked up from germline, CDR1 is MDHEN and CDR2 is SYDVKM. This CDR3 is CASTRPGSAADTQYF. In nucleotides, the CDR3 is TGTGCCAGCACCCGCCCGGGGTCGGCGGCAGATACGCAGTATTTT. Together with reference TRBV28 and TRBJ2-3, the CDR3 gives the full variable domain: DVKVTQSSRYLVKRTGEKVFLECVQDMDHENMFWYRQDPGLGLRLIYFSYDVKMKEKGDIPEGYSVSREKKERFSLILESASTNQTSMYLCASTRPGSAADTQYFGPGTRLTVL.

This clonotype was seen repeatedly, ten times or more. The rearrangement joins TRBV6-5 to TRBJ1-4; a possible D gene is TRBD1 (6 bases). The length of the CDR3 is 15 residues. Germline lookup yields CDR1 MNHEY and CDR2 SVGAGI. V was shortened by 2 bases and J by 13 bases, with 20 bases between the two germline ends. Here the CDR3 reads CASSYRGDTGSILFF. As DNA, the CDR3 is TGTGCCAGCAGTTACAGAGGGGACACGGGCTCGATACTGTTTTTT.

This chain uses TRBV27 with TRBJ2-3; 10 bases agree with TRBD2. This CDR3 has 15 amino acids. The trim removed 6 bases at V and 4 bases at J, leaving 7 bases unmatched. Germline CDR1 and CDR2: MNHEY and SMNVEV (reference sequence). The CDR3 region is CASSHSGREPDTQYF. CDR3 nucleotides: TGTGCCAGCAGCCACAGCGGGAGGGAGCCAGATACGCAGTATTTT.

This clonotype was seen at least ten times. CDR3: CASSTGTGYQPQHF. DNA for the CDR3: TGCGCCAGCAGCACCGGGACAGGGTACCAGCCCCAGCATTTT. The chain combines TRBV5-1 with TRBJ1-5; 9 positions agree with TRBD1. Trimming at V came to 4 bases and at J to 7 bases, leaving 6 bases not matched to a gene. This CDR3 contains 14 residues. Germline CDR1 and CDR2: SGHRS and YFSETQ.

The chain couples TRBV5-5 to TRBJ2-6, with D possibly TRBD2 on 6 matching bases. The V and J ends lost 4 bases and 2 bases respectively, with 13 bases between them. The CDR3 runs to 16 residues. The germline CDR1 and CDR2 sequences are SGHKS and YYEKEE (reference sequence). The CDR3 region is CASSPPAGTGANVLTF. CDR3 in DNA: TGTGCCAGCAGCCCCCCGGCGGGGACTGGGGCCAACGTCCTGACTTTC.

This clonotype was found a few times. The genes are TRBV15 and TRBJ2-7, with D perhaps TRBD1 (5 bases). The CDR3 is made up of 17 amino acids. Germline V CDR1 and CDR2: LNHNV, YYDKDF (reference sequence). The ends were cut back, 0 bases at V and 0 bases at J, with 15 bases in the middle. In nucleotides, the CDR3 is TGTGCCACCAGCAGAGATTCTGGGTGGGGCACCTCCTACGAGCAGTACTTC. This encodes CATSRDSGWGTSYEQYF.

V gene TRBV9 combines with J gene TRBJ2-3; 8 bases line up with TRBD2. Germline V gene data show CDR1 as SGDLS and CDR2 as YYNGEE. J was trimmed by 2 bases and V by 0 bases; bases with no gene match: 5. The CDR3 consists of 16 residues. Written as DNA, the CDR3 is TGTGCCAGCAGCGTAGTTAGCGGGACGAACACAGATACGCAGTATTTT. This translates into CASSVVSGTNTDTQYF.

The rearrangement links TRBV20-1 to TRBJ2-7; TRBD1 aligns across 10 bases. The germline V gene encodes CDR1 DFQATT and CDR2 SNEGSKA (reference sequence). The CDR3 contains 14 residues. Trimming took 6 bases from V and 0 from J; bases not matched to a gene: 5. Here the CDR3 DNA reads TGCAGTGCAACCGACAGGGGGCTCTCCTACGAGCAGTACTTC. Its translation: CSATDRGLSYEQYF.

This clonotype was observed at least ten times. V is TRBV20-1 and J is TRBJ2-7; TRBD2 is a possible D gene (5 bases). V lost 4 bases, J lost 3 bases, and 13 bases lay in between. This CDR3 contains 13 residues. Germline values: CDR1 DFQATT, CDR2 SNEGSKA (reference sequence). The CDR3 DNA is TGCAGTGCTAAAAGCGGAAACTTCTACGAGCAGTACTTC. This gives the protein CSAKSGNFYEQYF.

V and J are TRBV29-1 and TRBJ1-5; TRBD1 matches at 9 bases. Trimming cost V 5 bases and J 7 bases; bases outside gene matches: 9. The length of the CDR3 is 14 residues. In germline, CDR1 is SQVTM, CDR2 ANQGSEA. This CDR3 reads CSVTTSGQGQPQHF. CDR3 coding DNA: TGCAGCGTTACTACTTCGGGACAGGGCCAGCCCCAGCATTTT.

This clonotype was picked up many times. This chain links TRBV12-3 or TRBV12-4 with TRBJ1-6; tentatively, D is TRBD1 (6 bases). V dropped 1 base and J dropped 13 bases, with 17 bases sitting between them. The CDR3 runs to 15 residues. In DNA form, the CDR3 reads TGTGCCAGCAGTTTAGGTTCGGCCGGGGGGCTTCCCCTCCACTTT. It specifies CASSLGSAGGLPLHF.

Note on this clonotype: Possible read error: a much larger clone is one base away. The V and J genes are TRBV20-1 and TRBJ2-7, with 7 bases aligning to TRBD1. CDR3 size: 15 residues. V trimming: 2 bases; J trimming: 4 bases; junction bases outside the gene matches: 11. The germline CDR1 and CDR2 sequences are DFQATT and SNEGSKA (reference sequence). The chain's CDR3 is CSARPPGQIKYEQYF. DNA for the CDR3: TGCAGTGCTAGACCTCCGGGACAGATAAAATACGAGCAGTACTTC.

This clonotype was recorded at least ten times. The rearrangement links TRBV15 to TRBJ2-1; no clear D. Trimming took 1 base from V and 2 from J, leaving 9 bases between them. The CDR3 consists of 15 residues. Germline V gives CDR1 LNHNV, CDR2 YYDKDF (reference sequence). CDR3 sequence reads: CATSRAERPYNEQFF. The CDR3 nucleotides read TGTGCCACCAGCAGAGCCGAGAGGCCCTACAATGAGCAGTTCTTC.

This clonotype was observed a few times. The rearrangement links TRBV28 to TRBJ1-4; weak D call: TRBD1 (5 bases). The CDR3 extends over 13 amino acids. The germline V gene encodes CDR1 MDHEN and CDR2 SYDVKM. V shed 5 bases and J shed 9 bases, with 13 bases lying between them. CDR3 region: CASSPPGTQKLFF. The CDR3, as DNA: TGTGCCAGCAGTCCCCCCGGGACCCAAAAACTGTTTTTT.

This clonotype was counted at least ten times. The DNA for the CDR3 is TGTGCCAGCAGCGTTTTGGGGACGAACACTGAAGCTTTCTTT. Translation: CASSVLGTNTEAFF. J is TRBJ1-1 and V is TRBV9; tentatively, D is TRBD1 (5 bases). There are 14 residues in the CDR3. Germline V CDR1 and CDR2: SGDLS, YYNGEE. The V gene lost 2 bases and the J gene lost 1 base, with 9 bases spanning the gap.

CDR3 DNA sequence: TGTGCCAGCAGCCTTCCGGGGGCAGATACGCAGTATTTT. It codes for CASSLPGADTQYF. The chain is built from TRBV3-1 and TRBJ2-3; tentatively, D is TRBD2 (6 bases). The germline CDR1 and CDR2 sequences are LGHDT and YNNKEL (reference sequence). The CDR3 runs to 13 residues. Trimming stripped 4 bases from V and 4 bases from J, with 9 bases between.

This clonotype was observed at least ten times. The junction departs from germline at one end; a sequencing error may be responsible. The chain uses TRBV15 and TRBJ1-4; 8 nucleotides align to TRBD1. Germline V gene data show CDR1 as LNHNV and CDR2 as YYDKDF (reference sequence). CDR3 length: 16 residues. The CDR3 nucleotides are TGTGCCACTAGCAGGGACAGGTTTACTCTTGATGAAAAACTGTTTTTT. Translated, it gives CATSRDRFTLDEKLFF.

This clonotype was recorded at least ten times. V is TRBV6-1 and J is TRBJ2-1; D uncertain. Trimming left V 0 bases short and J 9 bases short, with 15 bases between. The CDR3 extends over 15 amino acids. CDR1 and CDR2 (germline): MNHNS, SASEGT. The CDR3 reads CASSEALLQVREQFF. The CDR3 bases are TGTGCCAGCAGTGAAGCGCTTCTTCAGGTCCGTGAGCAGTTCTTC.